Below, 19 T cell receptor beta chains from the same sample are listed, as sequenced in a study of response to subunit inactivated influenza vaccine. TCRdb ran MiXCR on the RT-PCR reads and lists one entry per CDR3 protein. The data hold about 830,000 distinct CDR3 sequences, with under 20% observed a single time. The specimen was PBMCs from blood, collected 5 days after vaccination. These receptors came from a man between 50 and 59 years old who received an inactivated influenza vaccine.

On this clonotype itself: Lacking the conserved final phenylalanine or tryptophan, this CDR3 likely reflects a read error. V usage is TRBV20-1 and J usage is TRBJ1-1; D not certain. This CDR3 is 12 amino acids long. Germline loops: CDR1 DFQATT, CDR2 SNEGSKA (reference sequence). Trimming pared 6 bases from V and 1 base from J, leaving 9 bases between. The CDR3 DNA is TGCAGTGCACAGCTTCAGAACACTGAAGCTTTCCTT. Amino acid sequence: CSAQLQNTEAFL.

This clonotype was recorded at least ten times. The chain employs TRBV5-1 and TRBJ2-5, with D unresolved. This CDR3 is 14 amino acids long. The V end was cut by 0 bases, the J end by 4 bases, with 10 bases between. Germline V gene sequence: CDR1 SGHRS, CDR2 YFSETQ. CDR3 DNA sequence: TGCGCCAGCAGCTTGGCCCGTGGATCAGAGACCCAGTACTTC. Protein: CASSLARGSETQYF.

The J gene is TRBJ2-3, the V gene TRBV20-1, with D perhaps matching TRBD2 (6 bases). The CDR3 runs 16 residues. Trimming pared 0 bases from V and 8 bases from J, leaving 21 bases between. Germline CDR1 and CDR2: DFQATT and SNEGSKA (reference sequence). The CDR3 is CSAREGGSGGLGTQYF. In DNA form, the CDR3 reads TGCAGTGCTAGAGAGGGCGGCTCAGGAGGGCTTGGTACGCAGTATTTT.

The genes are TRBV20-1 and TRBJ2-5, with D perhaps being TRBD1 or TRBD2 (5 bases each). V lost 1 base, J lost 4 bases, and 10 bases lay in between. CDR1 and CDR2 (germline): DFQATT, SNEGSKA (reference sequence). CDR3 length equals 13 residues. The CDR3 protein is CSARGDGRETQYF. The CDR3, as DNA: TGCAGTGCTAGAGGGGACGGTCGAGAGACCCAGTACTTC.

The chain uses TRBV29-1 and TRBJ2-5; D is undetermined. The CDR3 runs to 12 residues. V was clipped by 5 bases and J by 2 bases, with 9 bases between them. Germline CDR1 and CDR2: SQVTM and ANQGSEA. CDR3 in DNA: TGCAGCGTTACAGTCCAGCAAGAGACCCAGTACTTC. The encoded protein is CSVTVQQETQYF. Full variable domain (rest looked up from reference TRBV29-1 and TRBJ2-5): SAVISQKPSRDICQRGTSLTIQCQVDSQVTMMFWYRQQPGQSLTLIATANQGSEATYESGFVIDKFPISRPNLTFSTLTVSNMSPEDSSIYLCSVTVQQETQYFGPGTRLLVL.

In this sample, this clonotype turned up a few times. The J gene is TRBJ2-5, the V gene TRBV12-3 or TRBV12-4; TRBD1 aligns across 9 bases. The trim removed 6 bases at V and 4 bases at J, leaving 12 bases unmatched. The CDR3 loop spans 16 amino acids. The CDR3: CASSPTGQGIIETQYF. DNA of the CDR3: TGTGCCAGCAGCCCTACTGGACAGGGGATTATAGAGACCCAGTACTTC.

This clonotype was recorded a few times. The chain recombines TRBV27 with TRBJ2-1; 8 bases are shared with TRBD2. The V segment lost 3 bases and the J segment 8 bases; nucleotides outside the gene matches: 6. Germline-derived CDR1 and CDR2 are MNHEY and SMNVEV (reference sequence). The CDR3 sequence is 14 residues long. The CDR3 nucleotides read TGTGCCAGCAGTTTTATCACCGGGAGGGATGAGCAGTTCTTC. Translating it yields CASSFITGRDEQFF.

In this sample, this clonotype turned up many times. V gene TRBV12-3 or TRBV12-4 combines with J gene TRBJ2-3; D remains ambiguous. The CDR3 covers 14 residues. Trimming shortened V by 2 bases and J by 1 base, and 7 bases separated the two germline ends. Written as DNA, the CDR3 is TGTGCCAGCAGTTTATCACTCGGCACAGATACGCAGTATTTT. Its translation is CASSLSLGTDTQYF.

The sample holds many counts of this clonotype. This chain joins TRBV6-2 or TRBV6-3 and TRBJ2-7, with D hard to call. CDR1 is MNHEY and CDR2 is SVGEGT in the germline V gene. The CDR3 extends over 12 amino acids. Deletions cut 1 base from V and 0 bases from J, with 1 base between. The CDR3 region has the DNA TGTGCCAGCAGTTACTACTCCTACGAGCAGTACTTC. It is translated as CASSYYSYEQYF.

The chain has TRBV20-1 and TRBJ2-1; a possible D gene is TRBD2 (5 bases). The V gene's germline CDR1 is DFQATT and CDR2 SNEGSKA (reference sequence). V lost 3 bases to trimming and J lost 2 bases, with 8 bases between them. The CDR3 has 13 residues. The CDR3 coding sequence is TGCAGTGCTAGCGGGAATGCCTACAATGAGCAGTTCTTC. Amino acids: CSASGNAYNEQFF.

In its sample, this clonotype was seen a few times. The chain has TRBV7-2 and TRBJ2-1, with a tentative D call TRBD2 (5 bases). The CDR3 is 14 amino acids. The V end was cut by 4 bases, the J end by 5 bases, with 12 bases between. Germline CDR1 is SGHTA and CDR2 is FQGNSA. As DNA, the CDR3 is TGTGCCAGCAGCTCCCGGGGAAGAAACAATGAGCAGTTCTTC. This encodes CASSSRGRNNEQFF.

This clonotype was seen more than once but under ten times. The rearrangement links TRBV12-3 or TRBV12-4 to TRBJ2-7; no firm D call. With 5 bases removed from V and 2 bases from J, the gap between germline ends came to 13 bases. This CDR3 comprises 14 residues. The CDR3 loop reads CASSSAGPTYEQYF. The CDR3 DNA reads as TGTGCCAGCAGTAGCGCCGGGCCAACCTACGAGCAGTACTTC.

This clonotype was observed a handful of times. The chain has TRBV20-1 and TRBJ2-7; TRBD2 aligns across 10 bases. CDR1 and CDR2 from the germline V gene are DFQATT and SNEGSKA (reference sequence). CDR3 length: 13 amino acids. V shed 3 bases, J shed 10 bases, and the junction held 9 bases outside the gene matches. CDR3 amino acids: CSASRTSGGPQYF. For the CDR3, the DNA is TGCAGTGCTAGCCGGACTAGCGGAGGGCCTCAGTACTTC.

The chain carries TRBV15 and TRBJ2-1; TRBD2 aligns across 8 bases. CDR1 LNHNV and CDR2 YYDKDF come from the germline V gene (reference sequence). This CDR3 spans 16 amino acids. V was clipped by 7 bases and J by 1 base; unmatched bases: 9. The CDR3 sequence: CATTIREGGSYNEQFF. DNA of the CDR3: TGTGCCACCACAATCCGGGAGGGAGGGTCCTACAATGAGCAGTTCTTC.

J is TRBJ2-5 and V is TRBV4-2, with 11 bases identical to TRBD2. Germline CDR1 and CDR2: LGHNA and YNFKEQ. CDR3 length: 17 amino acids. Unmatched junction bases numbered 11, after V lost 3 bases and J lost 5 bases. CDR3 bases: TGTGCCAGCAGCCACAACCCTTTAGCGGGGGGGCTGGAGACCCAGTACTTC. It specifies CASSHNPLAGGLETQYF.

Only a few counts were recorded for this clonotype. The V and J genes are TRBV27 and TRBJ2-7; 11 bases fit TRBD2. The CDR3 loop spans 16 amino acids. Germline CDR1 MNHEY, CDR2 SMNVEV (reference sequence). V lost 5 bases and J lost 3; bases outside the gene matches: 9. CDR3 region: CASSLLAGGMYYEQYF. CDR3 DNA: TGTGCCAGCAGTCTTTTAGCGGGGGGGATGTACTACGAGCAGTACTTC.

The rearrangement uses TRBV5-1 and TRBJ2-1; possible D gene TRBD2, 6 bases. Germline-derived CDR1 and CDR2 are SGHRS and YFSETQ. CDR3 length equals 12 residues. Trimming took 6 bases from V and 9 from J, leaving 13 bases between them. Written as DNA, the CDR3 is TGCGCCAGCAATGAGGCGGGGACTGAGCAGTTCTTC. Translating gives CASNEAGTEQFF.

The rearrangement joins TRBV20-1 to TRBJ2-1; 11 bases fit TRBD2. J was trimmed by 2 bases and V by 6 bases; bases with no gene match: 9. Germline CDR1 DFQATT, CDR2 SNEGSKA (reference sequence). The CDR3 length is 16 residues. CDR3 loop: CSATVGTSGTYNEQFF. The CDR3 bases are TGCAGTGCCACCGTTGGGACTAGCGGAACCTACAATGAGCAGTTCTTC.

Comment on this clonotype: One end of the junction fails to match germline, which may point to a read error. The rearrangement joins TRBV12-3 or TRBV12-4 to TRBJ2-4; no firm D call. The CDR3 sequence is 14 residues long. The CDR3 DNA follows: TGTGCCAGCAGCTTAGTAGGGCTCAAAAACATTCAGTACTTC. Amino acids: CASSLVGLKNIQYF.